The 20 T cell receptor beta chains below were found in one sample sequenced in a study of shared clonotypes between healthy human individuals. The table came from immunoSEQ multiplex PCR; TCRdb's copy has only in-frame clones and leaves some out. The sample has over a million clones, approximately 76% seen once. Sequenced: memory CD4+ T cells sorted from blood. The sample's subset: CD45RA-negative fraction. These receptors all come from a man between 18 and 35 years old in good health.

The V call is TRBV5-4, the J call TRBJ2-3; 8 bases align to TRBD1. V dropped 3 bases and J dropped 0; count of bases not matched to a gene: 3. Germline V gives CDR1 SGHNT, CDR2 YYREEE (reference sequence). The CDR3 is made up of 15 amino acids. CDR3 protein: CASSWDRFSTDTQYF. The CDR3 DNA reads TGTGCCAGCAGCTGGGACAGGTTTAGCACAGATACGCAGTATTTT. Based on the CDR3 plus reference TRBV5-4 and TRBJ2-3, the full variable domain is ETGVTQSPTHLIKTRGQQVTLRCSSQSGHNTVSWYQQALGQGPQFIFQYYREEENGRGNFPPRFSGLQFPNYSSELNVNALELDDSALYLCASSWDRFSTDTQYFGPGTRLTVL.

The CDR3 DNA sequence: TGTGCCAGTAGTATCACGGGGCAGGGAAATTCACCCCTCCACTTT. This codes for CASSITGQGNSPLHF. This chain uses TRBV19 with TRBJ1-6, with D possibly matching TRBD1 (5 bases). CDR1 LNHDA and CDR2 SQIVND come from the germline V gene (reference sequence). The CDR3 sequence is 15 residues long. V lost 3 bases to trimming and J lost 7 bases, with 13 bases between them.

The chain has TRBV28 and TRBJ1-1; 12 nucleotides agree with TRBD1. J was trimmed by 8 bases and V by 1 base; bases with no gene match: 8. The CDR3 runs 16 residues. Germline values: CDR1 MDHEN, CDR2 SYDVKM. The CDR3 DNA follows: TGTGCCAGCAGTTTATTGGGACAGGGGGCGAATTTCGAAGCTTTCTTT. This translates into CASSLLGQGANFEAFF.

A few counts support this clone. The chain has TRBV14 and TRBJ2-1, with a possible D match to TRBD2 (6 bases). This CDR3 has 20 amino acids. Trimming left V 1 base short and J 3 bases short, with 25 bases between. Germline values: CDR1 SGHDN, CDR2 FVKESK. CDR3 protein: CASSQGWVGSARRGYNEQFF. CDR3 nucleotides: TGTGCCAGCAGCCAAGGTTGGGTAGGGTCGGCCCGGAGGGGCTACAATGAGCAGTTCTTC.

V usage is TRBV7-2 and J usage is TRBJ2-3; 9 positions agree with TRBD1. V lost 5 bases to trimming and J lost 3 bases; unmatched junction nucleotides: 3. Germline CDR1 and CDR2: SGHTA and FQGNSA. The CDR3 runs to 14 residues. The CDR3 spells CASSRQGGTDTQYF. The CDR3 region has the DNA TGTGCCAGCAGCAGACAGGGGGGTACAGATACGCAGTATTTT. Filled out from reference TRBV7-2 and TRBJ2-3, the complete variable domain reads GAGVSQSPSNKVTEKGKDVELRCDPISGHTALYWYRQSLGQGLEFLIYFQGNSAPDKSGLPSDRFSAERTGGSVSTLTIQRTQQEDSAVYLCASSRQGGTDTQYFGPGTRLTVL.

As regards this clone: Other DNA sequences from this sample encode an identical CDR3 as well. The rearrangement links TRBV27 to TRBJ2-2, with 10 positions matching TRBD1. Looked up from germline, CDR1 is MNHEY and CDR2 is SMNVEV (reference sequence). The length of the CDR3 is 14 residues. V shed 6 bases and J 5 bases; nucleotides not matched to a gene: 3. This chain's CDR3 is CASRGTGETGELFF. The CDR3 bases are TGTGCCAGCAGGGGGACAGGGGAAACCGGGGAGCTGTTTTTT.

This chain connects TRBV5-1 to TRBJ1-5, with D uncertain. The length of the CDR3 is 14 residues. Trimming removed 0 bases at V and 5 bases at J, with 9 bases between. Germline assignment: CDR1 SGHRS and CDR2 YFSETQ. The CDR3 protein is CASSLDGGDQPQHF. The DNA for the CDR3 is TGCGCCAGCAGCTTGGACGGTGGAGATCAGCCCCAGCATTTT. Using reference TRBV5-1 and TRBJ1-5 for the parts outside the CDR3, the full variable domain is KAGVTQTPRYLIKTRGQQVTLSCSPISGHRSVSWYQQTPGQGLQFLFEYFSETQRNKGNFPGRFSGRQFSNSRSEMNVSTLELGDSALYLCASSLDGGDQPQHFGDGTRLSIL.

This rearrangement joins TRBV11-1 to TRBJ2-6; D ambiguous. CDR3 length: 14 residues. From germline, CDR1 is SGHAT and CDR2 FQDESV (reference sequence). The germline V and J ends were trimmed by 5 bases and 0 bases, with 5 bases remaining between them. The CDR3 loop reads CASSPGSGANVLTF. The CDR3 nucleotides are TGTGCCAGCAGCCCAGGCTCTGGGGCCAACGTCCTGACTTTC.

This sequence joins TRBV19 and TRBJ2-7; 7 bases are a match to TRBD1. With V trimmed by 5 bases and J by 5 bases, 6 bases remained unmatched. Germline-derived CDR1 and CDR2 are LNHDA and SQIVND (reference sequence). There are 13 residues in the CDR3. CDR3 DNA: TGTGCCAGTAGTCCCCGAACAGGGGACGAGCAGTACTTC. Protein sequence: CASSPRTGDEQYF.

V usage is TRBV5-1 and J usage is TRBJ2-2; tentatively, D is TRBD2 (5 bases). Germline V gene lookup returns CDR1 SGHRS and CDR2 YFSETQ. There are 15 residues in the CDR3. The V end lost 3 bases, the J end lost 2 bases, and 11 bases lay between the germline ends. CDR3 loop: CASSWSGINTGELFF. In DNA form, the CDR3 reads TGCGCCAGCAGCTGGAGCGGTATTAACACCGGGGAGCTGTTTTTT.

As DNA, the CDR3 is TGCGCCAGCAGCTTGGTCGCGGGCTTCAACTCTGGAAACACCATATATTTT. This translates into CASSLVAGFNSGNTIYF. The chain combines TRBV5-1 with TRBJ1-3; D ambiguous. Trimming took 0 bases from V and 0 from J, leaving 13 bases between them. The length of the CDR3 is 17 residues. Germline V lookup: CDR1 SGHRS, CDR2 YFSETQ.

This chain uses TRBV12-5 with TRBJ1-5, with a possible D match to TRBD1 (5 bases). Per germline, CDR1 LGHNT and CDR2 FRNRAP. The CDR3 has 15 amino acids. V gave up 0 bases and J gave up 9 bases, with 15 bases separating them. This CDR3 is CASGLVLGGLRPQHF. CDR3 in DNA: TGTGCTAGTGGTTTGGTACTTGGGGGATTGCGGCCCCAGCATTTT. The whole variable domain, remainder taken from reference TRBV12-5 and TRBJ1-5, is DARVTQTPRHKVTEMGQEVTMRCQPILGHNTVFWYRQTMMQGLELLAYFRNRAPLDDSGMPKDRFSAEMPDATLATLKIQPSEPRDSAVYFCASGLVLGGLRPQHFGDGTRLSIL.

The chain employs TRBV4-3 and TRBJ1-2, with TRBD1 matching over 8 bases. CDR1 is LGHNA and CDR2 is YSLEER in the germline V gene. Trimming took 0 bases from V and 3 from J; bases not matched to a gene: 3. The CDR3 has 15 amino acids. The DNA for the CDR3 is TGCGCCAGCAGCCAAGATCCACAGGGGGACTATGGCTACACCTTC. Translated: CASSQDPQGDYGYTF.

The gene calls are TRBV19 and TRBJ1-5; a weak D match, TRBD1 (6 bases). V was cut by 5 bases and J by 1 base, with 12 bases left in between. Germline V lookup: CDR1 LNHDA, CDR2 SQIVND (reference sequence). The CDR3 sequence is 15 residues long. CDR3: CASSSQGTSNQPQHF. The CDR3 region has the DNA TGTGCCAGTAGTTCACAGGGTACAAGCAATCAGCCCCAGCATTTT.

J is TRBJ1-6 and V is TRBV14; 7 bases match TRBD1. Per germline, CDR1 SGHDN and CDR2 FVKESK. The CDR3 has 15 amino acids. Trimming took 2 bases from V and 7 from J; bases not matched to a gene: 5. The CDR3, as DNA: TGTGCCAGCAGCCAAAACTTCAGGGGGAATTCACCCCTCCACTTT. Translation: CASSQNFRGNSPLHF.

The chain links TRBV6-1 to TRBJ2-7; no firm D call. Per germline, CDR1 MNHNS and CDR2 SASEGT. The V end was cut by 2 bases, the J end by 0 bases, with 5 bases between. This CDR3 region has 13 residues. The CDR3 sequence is CASSERHSYEQYF. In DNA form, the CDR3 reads TGTGCCAGCAGTGAAAGGCACTCCTACGAGCAGTACTTC.

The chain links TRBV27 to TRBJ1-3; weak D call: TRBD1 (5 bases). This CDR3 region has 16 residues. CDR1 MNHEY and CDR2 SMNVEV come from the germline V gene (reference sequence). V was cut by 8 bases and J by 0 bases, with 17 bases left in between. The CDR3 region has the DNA TGTGCCAGCTCTCCCTGGGGGTCTTTCTCTGGAAACACCATATATTTT. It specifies CASSPWGSFSGNTIYF.

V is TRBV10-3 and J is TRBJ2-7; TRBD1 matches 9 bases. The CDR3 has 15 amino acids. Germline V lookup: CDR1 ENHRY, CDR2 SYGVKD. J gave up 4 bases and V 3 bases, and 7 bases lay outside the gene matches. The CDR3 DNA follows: TGTGCCATCAGTGACCCCGGGACAGGGTGGTACGAGCAGTACTTC. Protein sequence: CAISDPGTGWYEQYF.

This chain's CDR3 is CASTKKGDFYNEQFF. The CDR3 nucleotides are TGTGCCAGCACCAAAAAGGGGGACTTTTACAATGAGCAGTTCTTC. This sequence joins TRBV5-6 and TRBJ2-1, with D tentatively TRBD1 or TRBD2 (6 bases each). With 6 bases removed from V and 4 bases from J, the gap between germline ends came to 17 bases. Germline loops: CDR1 SGHDT, CDR2 YYEEEE. The CDR3 spans 15 residues.

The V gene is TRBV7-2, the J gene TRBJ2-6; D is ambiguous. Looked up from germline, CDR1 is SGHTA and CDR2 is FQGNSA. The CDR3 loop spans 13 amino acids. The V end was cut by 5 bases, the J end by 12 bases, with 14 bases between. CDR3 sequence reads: CASSPRVSGVLTF. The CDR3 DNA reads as TGTGCCAGCAGCCCTCGGGTCTCAGGCGTCCTGACTTTC.